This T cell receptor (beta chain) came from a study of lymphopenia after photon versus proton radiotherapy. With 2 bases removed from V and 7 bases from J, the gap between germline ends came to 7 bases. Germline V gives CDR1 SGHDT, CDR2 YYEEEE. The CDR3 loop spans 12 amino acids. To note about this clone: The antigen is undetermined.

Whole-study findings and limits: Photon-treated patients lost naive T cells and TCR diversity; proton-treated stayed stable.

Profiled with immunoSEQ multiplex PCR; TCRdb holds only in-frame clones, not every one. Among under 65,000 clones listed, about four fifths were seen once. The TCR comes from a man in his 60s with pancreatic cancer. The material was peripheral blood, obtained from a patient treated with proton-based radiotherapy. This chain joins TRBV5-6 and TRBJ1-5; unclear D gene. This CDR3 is CASSFPGQPQHF. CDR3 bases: TGTGCCAGCAGCTTCCCTGGCCAGCCCCAGCATTTT.